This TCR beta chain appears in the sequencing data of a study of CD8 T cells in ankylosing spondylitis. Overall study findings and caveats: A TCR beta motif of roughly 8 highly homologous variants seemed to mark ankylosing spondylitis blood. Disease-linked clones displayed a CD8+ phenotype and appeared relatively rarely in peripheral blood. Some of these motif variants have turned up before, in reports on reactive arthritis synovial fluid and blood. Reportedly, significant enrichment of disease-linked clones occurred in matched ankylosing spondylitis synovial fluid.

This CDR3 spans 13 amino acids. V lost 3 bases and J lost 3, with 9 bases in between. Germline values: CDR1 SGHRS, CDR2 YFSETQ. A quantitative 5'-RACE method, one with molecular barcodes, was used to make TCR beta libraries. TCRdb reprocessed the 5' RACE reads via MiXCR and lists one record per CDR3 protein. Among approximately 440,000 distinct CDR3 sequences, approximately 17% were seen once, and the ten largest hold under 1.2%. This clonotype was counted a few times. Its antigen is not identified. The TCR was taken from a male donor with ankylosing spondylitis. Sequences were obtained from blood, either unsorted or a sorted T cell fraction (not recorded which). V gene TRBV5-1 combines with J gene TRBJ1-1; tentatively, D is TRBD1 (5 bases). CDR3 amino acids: CASSWGGDTEAFF. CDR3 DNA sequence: TGCGCCAGCAGCTGGGGAGGGGACACTGAAGCTTTCTTT.